This TCR beta chain was retrieved from a study of blood T cell repertoires in COVID-19 (TCRdb year 2020). At the level of the whole study: Samples from collaborators originated in the United States, Italy and Spain and spanned both the acute and convalescent phases of COVID-19. The prospective study material was composed of cDNA or gDNA derived from T cells, B-cell-depleted T cells, or PBMCs. The dataset comprised deeply sampled blood TCRbeta repertoires from subjects exposed to, actively infected with, or recovered from COVID-19. The repertoires were released in a freely available public database intended as a resource for research on the immune response to SARS-CoV-2. Samples came from the ongoing ImmuneRACE study (first 160 participants) plus 1,254 subjects from 6 global collaborators. The sample metadata nearly always contained a de-identified subject ID, COVID-19 status, age in years and sex. Where HLA class I and class II types were available, the types were taken from metadata supplied by the sample provider, not from assay-based typing.

TCRbeta CDR3 regions were amplified from genomic DNA using the immunoSEQ Assay, a bias-controlled multiplex PCR. The paper's data handling went like this. The number of nucleated cells in each sample was estimated by amplification of reference gene primers within the assay. Sequence reads were collapsed and filtered to measure the absolute abundance of every unique TCRbeta CDR3 rearrangement. For each sample, productive Simpson clonality was calculated by taking the square root of Simpson's diversity index across productive rearrangements. TCRdb mirrors the immuneACCESS table, restricted to in-frame sequences. Some clones are absent from its copies; in checked studies, under half trace to an unresolved V gene, and the reason for the others is unknown. The V and J calls and clone size were taken over from that table, and D and trimming were inferred from the DNA. Within this sample are roughly 180,000 clones, with about four fifths of them counted one time only. Approximately 12% of the sample is held by the ten biggest clonotypes.

Reading the germline V gene gives CDR1 KGHSH and CDR2 LQKENI. The CDR3 goes from the cysteine to the phenylalanine over 14 residues. The DNA shown is the 42-base CDR3, in frame from base 1. V loses 3 bases, J loses 6 bases, and the germline ends lie 11 bases apart. What the work shows at the level of the full study, not this receptor alone: The quantity of clinical and demographic metadata differed by source and by participant and was supplied without curation.

With respect to this clone: Its specific antigen is unknown. Per-base qualities were not stored, and no clone one base away is much larger.

Enrolling through a virtual design, the prospective study's participants ranged in age from about 18 to 89 years and lived across roughly 24 United States geographic areas. To assign participants to cohorts, the prospective study relied on clinical history that participants themselves reported in a screening survey and a study questionnaire. For ImmuneRACE Cohort 3, a participant was defined as recovered based on two consecutive negative NP/OP PCR tests, clearance by a healthcare professional, or resolution of symptoms. Mobile phlebotomists in the prospective study collected whole blood, serum and a nasopharyngeal or oropharyngeal swab from every participant. Additional blood draws and questionnaires over an approximately 2-month period could optionally be provided by prospective study participants. Prospective study blood samples were shipped either frozen or at room temperature before DNA extraction.

This TCR came from a man between 35 and 55 years old who had recovered from COVID-19. Recombination linked TRBV18 to TRBJ2-2, with the D gene call left open. The source material was PBMCs or T cells enriched from blood (not recorded which). The CDR3 amino acid sequence is: CASSPSIGSGELFF. The sequence in DNA is TGTGCCAGCTCACCGTCAATCGGGTCCGGGGAGCTGTTTTTT.